Listed below are T cell receptor beta chains from one sample, sequenced in a study of blood T cells in healthy people across ages. MiXCR, run by TCRdb on the 5' RACE reads, gives a single entry per CDR3 protein. The repertoire holds fewer than 750,000 distinct CDR3 sequences, with over 40% as singletons. The sequencing sample was made of blood. Every receptor here comes from a woman older than 75 in good health. Each CDR3 is given with its conserved first and last residue. D genes are given only for firm matches. Expanded clones get a size class; other rows say once, few or many, or leave the size out.

TRBJ2-4	.	.	TRBV12-3/TRBV12-4	CASSRGGSAAKNIQYF	TGTGCCAGCAGTCGTGGCGGGTCGGCTGCCAAAAACATTCAGTACTTC
TRBJ2-1	.	TRBD2	TRBV28	CASSMGGLGTSGRPNGQFF	TGTGCCAGCAGTATGGGGGGGCTGGGAACTAGCGGGAGGCCCAATGGGCAGTTCTTC
TRBJ2-3	few	.	TRBV5-1	CASSQYGTIFQADTQYF	TGCGCCAGCAGCCAATACGGGACAATTTTTCAGGCAGATACGCAGTATTTT
TRBJ2-1	many	TRBD2	TRBV5-1	CASSSVGSGRGSYNEQFF	TGCGCCAGCAGCTCCGTTGGTAGCGGGAGAGGCTCCTACAATGAGCAGTTCTTC
TRBJ2-7	many	TRBD2	TRBV28	CASISGLAGKQYF	TGTGCCAGCATCTCGGGGCTAGCGGGGAAGCAGTACTTC
TRBJ1-5	.	.	TRBV20-1	CSAPTVLNQPQHF	TGCAGTGCACCGACAGTCCTCAATCAGCCCCAGCATTTT
TRBJ2-5	.	.	TRBV29-1	CSATGWGETQYF	TGCAGCGCCACAGGGTGGGGAGAGACCCAGTACTTC
TRBJ1-1	few	.	TRBV7-9	CASSLKGTTEAFF	TGTGCCAGCAGCTTAAAGGGGACCACTGAAGCTTTCTTT
TRBJ2-1	few	.	TRBV5-1	CASSTGPPRMSRFF	TGCGCCAGCAGCACCGGGCCACCGCGAATGAGCAGGTTCTTC
TRBJ2-1	.	.	TRBV25-1	CASSKNRDSRNEQFF	TGTGCCAGCAGTAAGAACCGGGACTCCCGCAATGAGCAGTTCTTC
TRBJ2-5	.	.	TRBV5-1	CASSLIDGGQETQYF	TGCGCCAGCAGCTTGATAGATGGGGGCCAAGAGACCCAGTACTTC
TRBJ2-7	.	.	TRBV15	CATTTGQGTYEQYF	TGTGCCACCACTACCGGGCAGGGAACCTACGAGCAGTACTTC
TRBJ1-2	.	.	TRBV3-1	CASSQSGAFNYGYTF	TGTGCCAGCAGCCAAAGTGGGGCCTTTAACTATGGCTACACCTTC
TRBJ1-2	few	.	TRBV5-1	CASSAGSSNYGYTF	TGCGCCAGCAGCGCGGGTTCTTCTAACTATGGCTACACCTTC